Listed below are T cell receptor beta chains from one sample, sequenced in a study of blood T cell repertoires in COVID-19. Sequencing was performed with immunoSEQ multiplex PCR; in TCRdb, only in-frame clones are kept and a portion is missing. This sample carries 180,000 or so clones, 88% of them seen once, and the ten largest clones take approximately 1.5%. The sample taken for sequencing was peripheral blood. The receptors here all came from a man aged 18 to 30 with active or convalescent COVID-19. The conserved cysteine and the conserved F or W are not part of the CDR3 here.

TRBV19,ATLGGTVNTEAF
TRBV18,ASSPQHSYEQY
TRBV3-1/TRBV3-2,ASSLLAVGTDTQY
TRBV5-1,ASSLEGLAGGPGEQF
TRBV7-6,ASSPRTGDNSPLH
TRBV18,ASSRGGGSYEQY
TRBV5-1,ASSSRREEGTEAF
TRBV18,ASSPGLLEQGYT
TRBV6-5,ASSEAGGTGELF
TRBV6-1,ASSERGGGETQY
TRBV5-1,ASSSVMSDTQY
TRBV5-4,ASSSPYSGGDSYEQY
TRBV6-6,ASSPNRVRTYEQY
TRBV7-2,ASTPNIKRGGQETQY
TRBV5-1,ASSSSYEQY
TRBV24-1,ATSDPKSTDTQY
TRBV6-6,ASSYSVRLGNEQY
TRBV2,ASSASTGGRGTDTQY
TRBV1,TSSQERDSQYNEQF